This T cell receptor (beta chain) was sequenced for a study of blood T cell repertoires in COVID-19. V gave up 0 bases and J gave up 2 bases, with 8 bases separating them. Germline V CDR1 and CDR2: SGDLS, YYNGEE. The CDR3 sequence is 14 residues long. In the original processing: By means of reference gene primer amplification, nucleated cell counts were estimated. Assay used: immunoSEQ multiplex PCR; TCRdb lists only in-frame clones, some missing. D and trimming were read from the DNA, whereas the V and J calls and clone size are those reported in that table. The sample lists approximately 350,000 clones, 86% occurring once.

This chain joins TRBV9 and TRBJ1-2; maybe TRBD1 (5 bases). This TCR was recovered from a woman aged 55-70 years with COVID-19, enrolled during active disease. Sequencing was done on a sample of peripheral blood. This CDR3 is CASSVAPGNYGYTF. The CDR3 DNA reads as TGTGCCAGCAGCGTAGCTCCAGGGAACTATGGCTACACCTTC.